These 18 T cell receptor beta chains were sequenced from one sample in a study of control samples from healthy donors and cancer patients. Sequenced by immunoSEQ multiplex PCR; TCRdb stores in-frame clones only, minus some. The data hold about 130,000 clones, with just under 95% observed a single time. The sample consisted of blood. Every receptor here comes from a young man in good health.

The chain couples TRBV6-5 to TRBJ1-2, with 7 bases aligning to TRBD1. CDR1 is MNHEY, CDR2 SVGAGI, per germline. V gave up 2 bases and J gave up 5 bases; unmatched junction bases: 5. CDR3 length: 14 amino acids. CDR3 protein: CASSYGTASYGYTF. The CDR3 DNA reads TGTGCCAGCAGTTACGGGACAGCCTCGTATGGCTACACCTTC.

CDR3 sequence (DNA): TGTGCCAGCAGCGGAGACGGGGGCTCCTACAATGAGCAGTTCTTC. It codes for CASSGDGGSYNEQFF. The chain couples TRBV9 to TRBJ2-1, with D tentatively TRBD2 (6 bases). This CDR3 is 15 amino acids long. Germline V gene lookup returns CDR1 SGDLS and CDR2 YYNGEE. Trimming left V 3 bases short and J 0 bases short, with 10 bases between.

In this sample, this clone turned up once. V and J are TRBV13 and TRBJ2-3; the match to TRBD2 covers 8 bases. The V segment lost 0 bases and the J segment 9 bases; nucleotides outside the gene matches: 17. Per germline, CDR1 PRHDT and CDR2 FYEKMQ (reference sequence). The CDR3 loop spans 18 amino acids. The CDR3: CASSLGLMAAGERGTQYF. CDR3 bases: TGTGCCAGCAGCTTAGGCCTAATGGCAGCGGGGGAGCGGGGCACGCAGTATTTT.

This sequence joins TRBV5-1 and TRBJ2-1; 16 nucleotides line up with TRBD2. CDR3 length equals 19 residues. The V gene end was trimmed by 2 bases and the J gene end by 7 bases; junction bases not matched to a gene: 12. Germline CDR1 and CDR2: SGHRS and YFSETQ. CDR3 sequence (DNA): TGCGCCAGCAGCTTAGACGCCGGGACTAGCGGGGGGGCTCGGAATGAGCAGTTCTTC. It encodes CASSLDAGTSGGARNEQFF.

The chain is built from TRBV7-9 and TRBJ2-5; 10 nucleotides align to TRBD2. The CDR3 has 16 residues. CDR1 SEHNR and CDR2 FQNEAQ come from the germline V gene (reference sequence). V was clipped by 5 bases and J by 5 bases; unmatched bases: 11. CDR3 DNA sequence: TGTGCCAGCAGCACATTTCTAGCGGGGGTGGAGGAGACCCAGTACTTC. The encoded protein is CASSTFLAGVEETQYF.

The gene calls are TRBV23-1 and TRBJ2-7; tentative D call: TRBD1 (7 bases). TRBV23-1 is flagged as an ORF with uncertain function. The CDR3 runs to 15 residues. With 0 bases removed from V and 3 bases from J, the gap between germline ends came to 12 bases. CDR3 in DNA: TGCGCCAGCAGTCAATCCCCAGGGGGGAACTACGAGCAGTACTTC. Its protein is CASSQSPGGNYEQYF.

CDR3 DNA sequence: TGCGCCAGCAGCGGTAACTACGAGCAGTACTTC. Translating it yields CASSGNYEQYF. The rearrangement joins TRBV10-2 to TRBJ2-7; D gene unclear. Between the trimmed V and J ends, which lost 6 bases and 3 bases, there was a span of 6 bases. The CDR3 length is 11 residues. Germline lookup yields CDR1 WSHSY and CDR2 SAAADI.

V and J are TRBV29-1 and TRBJ2-2; TRBD2 is a possible D gene (5 bases). CDR1 is SQVTM and CDR2 is ANQGSEA in the germline V gene. Trimming left V 3 bases short and J 2 bases short, with 10 bases between. The CDR3 is made up of 14 amino acids. The CDR3 spells CSVDRGFNTGELFF. The CDR3 DNA reads TGCAGCGTTGATCGAGGGTTTAACACCGGGGAGCTGTTTTTT.

CDR3 nucleotides: TGTGCCAGCTCACCGGAAGGGGGCGGTTTAATGGAGCAGTACTTC. Its translation: CASSPEGGGLMEQYF. This chain connects TRBV18 to TRBJ2-7, with TRBD1 identical over 7 bases. Germline V gives CDR1 KGHSH, CDR2 LQKENI. This CDR3 comprises 15 residues. Trimming took 3 bases from V and 7 from J; bases not matched to a gene: 12.

The chain has TRBV5-6 and TRBJ2-7; a weak D match, TRBD2 (5 bases). The CDR3 is 15 amino acids. CDR1 and CDR2 (germline): SGHDT, YYEEEE. Deletions cut 0 bases from V and 6 bases from J, with 16 bases between. Here the CDR3 reads CASSLGTVIGLEQYF. CDR3 DNA sequence: TGTGCCAGCAGCTTGGGTACCGTTATCGGACTCGAGCAGTACTTC.

The rearrangement links TRBV5-1 to TRBJ1-4, with D possibly matching TRBD1 (6 bases). Per germline, CDR1 SGHRS and CDR2 YFSETQ. V was pared by 4 bases and J by 8 bases, with 15 bases between. The CDR3 consists of 14 residues. In DNA, the CDR3 is TGCGCCAGCAGCGCCCCCGAAGGGGGAGAAAAACTGTTTTTT. Its translation: CASSAPEGGEKLFF.

The chain employs TRBV25-1 and TRBJ1-1; no firm D call. Trimming left V 6 bases short and J 0 bases short, with 8 bases between. The CDR3 is 13 amino acids. CDR1 is MGHDK and CDR2 is SYGVNS in the germline V gene. The CDR3 here is CASRDRLNTEAFF. Written as DNA, the CDR3 is TGTGCCAGCAGGGACCGCCTGAACACTGAAGCTTTCTTT. Full variable domain (missing parts from reference TRBV25-1 and TRBJ1-1): EADIYQTPRYLVIGTGKKITLECSQTMGHDKMYWYQQDPGMELHLIHYSYGVNSTEKGDLSSESTVSRIRTEHFPLTLESARPSHTSQYLCASRDRLNTEAFFGQGTRLTVV.

The rearrangement links TRBV10-3 to TRBJ1-1; D is uncertain. V was trimmed by 2 bases and J by 6 bases, leaving 10 bases between them. This CDR3 comprises 13 residues. Looked up from germline, CDR1 is ENHRY and CDR2 is SYGVKD. The CDR3 protein is CAISEVGDSEAFF. The CDR3 nucleotides read TGTGCCATCAGTGAGGTCGGGGATTCTGAAGCTTTCTTT.

The chain joins TRBV5-6 to TRBJ2-7; D is perhaps TRBD1 or TRBD2 (5 bases each). The germline gives CDR1 SGHDT, CDR2 YYEEEE. Trimming cost V 4 bases and J 1 base, with 15 bases left between them. CDR3 length: 15 residues. CDR3 in DNA: TGTGCCAGCAGCCCGCCGGGACGTTGGTCCTACGAGCAGTACTTC. Its protein is CASSPPGRWSYEQYF.

This chain joins TRBV5-1 and TRBJ2-5; 11 bases match TRBD2. Germline CDR1 is SGHRS and CDR2 is YFSETQ. V shed 0 bases, J shed 5 bases, and the junction held 9 bases outside the gene matches. CDR3 length: 17 amino acids. Written as DNA, the CDR3 is TGCGCCAGCAGCTTGGCTCTTACTAGCGGGGGACATGAGACCCAGTACTTC. Translating it yields CASSLALTSGGHETQYF.

The V gene is TRBV19, the J gene TRBJ2-2, with 7 bases identical to TRBD1. J was trimmed by 6 bases and V by 3 bases; bases with no gene match: 1. This CDR3 has 13 residues. CDR1 is LNHDA and CDR2 is SQIVND in the germline V gene (reference sequence). The CDR3 protein is CASSITGAGELFF. The CDR3 region has the DNA TGTGCCAGTAGTATCACAGGGGCCGGGGAGCTGTTTTTT.

V and J are TRBV4-1 and TRBJ2-1; 9 bases are shared with TRBD1. The V segment lost 3 bases and the J segment 1 base; nucleotides outside the gene matches: 10. Germline-derived CDR1 and CDR2 are MGHRA and YSYEKL. The CDR3 totals 18 residues. CDR3 bases: TGCGCCAGCAGCCAGGCCGCCCCGGGACAGGGATCCTACAATGAGCAGTTCTTC. Translation gives CASSQAAPGQGSYNEQFF.

The V and J genes are TRBV9 and TRBJ1-1, with TRBD1 matching 8 bases. CDR3 length: 15 residues. Per the germline V gene, CDR1 is SGDLS and CDR2 is YYNGEE. V gave up 1 base and J gave up 4 bases; unmatched junction bases: 6. In DNA form, the CDR3 reads TGTGCCAGCAGCGTAACAGGGGGGCCGTCCACTGAAGCTTTCTTT. This sequence encodes CASSVTGGPSTEAFF.